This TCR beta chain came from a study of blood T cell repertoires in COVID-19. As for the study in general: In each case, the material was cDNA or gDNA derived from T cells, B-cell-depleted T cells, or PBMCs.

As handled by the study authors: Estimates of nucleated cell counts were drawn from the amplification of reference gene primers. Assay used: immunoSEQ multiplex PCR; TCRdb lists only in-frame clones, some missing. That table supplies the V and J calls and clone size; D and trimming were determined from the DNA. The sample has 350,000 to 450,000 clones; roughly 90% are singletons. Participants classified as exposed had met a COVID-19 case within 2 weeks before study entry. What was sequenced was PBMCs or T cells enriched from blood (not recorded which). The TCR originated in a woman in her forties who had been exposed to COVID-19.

The CDR3 spells CASSFTGSYEQYF. CDR3 in DNA: TGTGCCAGCAGCTTTACGGGGTCCTACGAGCAGTACTTC. The chain uses TRBV7-2 and TRBJ2-7, with TRBD2 as a possible D gene (5 bases). The CDR3 covers 13 residues. Germline loops: CDR1 SGHTA, CDR2 FQGNSA. The germline V and J ends were trimmed by 3 bases and 1 base, with 7 bases remaining between them.